The rows below give T cell receptor beta chains drawn from one sample of a study of blood T cell repertoires in COVID-19. Clones were sequenced by immunoSEQ multiplex PCR, and TCRdb holds only the in-frame ones, with some missing. The table has more than 400,000 clones, 90% seen once. Source material: PBMCs or T cells enriched from blood (not recorded which). The receptors come from a young man who had recovered from COVID-19. Both conserved end residues are part of each CDR3. Fields, in order: clone size, J gene, V gene, D gene, CDR3 DNA, CDR3 protein. The D gene is left open where the match is weak. Clone sizes are given selectively: once, few, many, or a class where the clone is expanded.

clone size: -; J gene: TRBJ1-5; V gene: TRBV3-1/TRBV3-2; D gene: TRBD1; CDR3 DNA: TGTGCCAGCAGCCAAGCACAGGGGGAAGGTCAGCCCCAGCATTTT; CDR3 protein: CASSQAQGEGQPQHF
clone size: -; J gene: TRBJ2-3; V gene: TRBV9; D gene: TRBD2; CDR3 DNA: TGTGCCAGCAGCACTAGCGGTAATGAGGGGGATACGCAGTATTTT; CDR3 protein: CASSTSGNEGDTQYF
clone size: -; J gene: TRBJ1-1; V gene: TRBV14; D gene: -; CDR3 DNA: TGTGCCAGCAGCTACCGACAGGCGGGAGCTTTCTTT; CDR3 protein: CASSYRQAGAFF
clone size: once; J gene: TRBJ1-5; V gene: TRBV5-4; D gene: -; CDR3 DNA: TGTGCCAGCAGTTTTGGGGGGACTCATCAGCCCCAGCATTTT; CDR3 protein: CASSFGGTHQPQHF
clone size: -; J gene: TRBJ1-5; V gene: TRBV27; D gene: -; CDR3 DNA: TGTGCCAGCAGTCCACAAACAGGGAAGGGTCAGCCCCAGCATTTT; CDR3 protein: CASSPQTGKGQPQHF
clone size: -; J gene: TRBJ1-6; V gene: TRBV28; D gene: -; CDR3 DNA: TGTGCCAGCGGTTATAGTAATTCACCCCTCCACTTT; CDR3 protein: CASGYSNSPLHF
clone size: -; J gene: TRBJ2-7; V gene: TRBV18; D gene: -; CDR3 DNA: TGTGCCAGCTCACCAAATCCGCCCCAAGGAGGGGAGCAGTACTTC; CDR3 protein: CASSPNPPQGGEQYF
clone size: -; J gene: TRBJ1-4; V gene: TRBV7-6; D gene: TRBD1; CDR3 DNA: TGTGCCAGCAGCATTAATCCAGGGGGCCCCAATGAAAAACTGTTTTTT; CDR3 protein: CASSINPGGPNEKLFF
clone size: -; J gene: TRBJ1-6; V gene: TRBV5-1; D gene: TRBD1; CDR3 DNA: TGCGCCAGCAGCTGGGCCCCGCAGGGGGCAGGTAATTCACCCCTCCACTTT; CDR3 protein: CASSWAPQGAGNSPLHF
clone size: -; J gene: TRBJ1-4; V gene: TRBV7-3; D gene: -; CDR3 DNA: TGTGCCAGCAGCCCTTATGGAGGGGCTAATGAAAAACTGTTTTTT; CDR3 protein: CASSPYGGANEKLFF
clone size: -; J gene: TRBJ2-2; V gene: TRBV28; D gene: TRBD2; CDR3 DNA: TGTGCCAGCAGGGGACTAGCGGGAGGTACCGGGGAGCTGTTTTTT; CDR3 protein: CASRGLAGGTGELFF
clone size: once; J gene: TRBJ2-1; V gene: TRBV13; D gene: -; CDR3 DNA: TGTGCCAGCAGCTCACTTGACAGGTGGGATGAGCAGTTCTTC; CDR3 protein: CASSSLDRWDEQFF
clone size: once; J gene: TRBJ1-5; V gene: TRBV28; D gene: -; CDR3 DNA: TGTGCCAGCAGTTTTTCTGTAACGGTATATGATCAGCCCCAGCATTTT; CDR3 protein: CASSFSVTVYDQPQHF
clone size: -; J gene: TRBJ2-6; V gene: TRBV5-5; D gene: -; CDR3 DNA: TGTGCCAGCAGCTTGGCCTACGGGGACTCTGGGGCCAACGTCCTGACTTTC; CDR3 protein: CASSLAYGDSGANVLTF
clone size: -; J gene: TRBJ2-7; V gene: TRBV19; D gene: -; CDR3 DNA: TGTGCCAGTAGTATGAGTAAGGGCACAGGCTCCTACGAGCAGTACTTC; CDR3 protein: CASSMSKGTGSYEQYF
clone size: few; J gene: TRBJ1-1; V gene: TRBV10-1; D gene: -; CDR3 DNA: TGCGCCAGCAGTGAGGATATGGCAGGGTTCACTGAAGCTTTCTTT; CDR3 protein: CASSEDMAGFTEAFF
clone size: -; J gene: TRBJ2-5; V gene: TRBV11-3; D gene: -; CDR3 DNA: TGTGCCAGCAGCTTCACAGGGGAGACCCAGTACTTC; CDR3 protein: CASSFTGETQYF
clone size: -; J gene: TRBJ1-1; V gene: TRBV29-1; D gene: -; CDR3 DNA: TGCAGCGTGGAGGGGCGGCTGAACACTGAAGCTTTCTTT; CDR3 protein: CSVEGRLNTEAFF
clone size: -; J gene: TRBJ2-2; V gene: TRBV5-1; D gene: TRBD2; CDR3 DNA: TGCGCCAGCAGCCTCCCGACTAGCGGGGACACCGGGGAGCTGTTTTTT; CDR3 protein: CASSLPTSGDTGELFF